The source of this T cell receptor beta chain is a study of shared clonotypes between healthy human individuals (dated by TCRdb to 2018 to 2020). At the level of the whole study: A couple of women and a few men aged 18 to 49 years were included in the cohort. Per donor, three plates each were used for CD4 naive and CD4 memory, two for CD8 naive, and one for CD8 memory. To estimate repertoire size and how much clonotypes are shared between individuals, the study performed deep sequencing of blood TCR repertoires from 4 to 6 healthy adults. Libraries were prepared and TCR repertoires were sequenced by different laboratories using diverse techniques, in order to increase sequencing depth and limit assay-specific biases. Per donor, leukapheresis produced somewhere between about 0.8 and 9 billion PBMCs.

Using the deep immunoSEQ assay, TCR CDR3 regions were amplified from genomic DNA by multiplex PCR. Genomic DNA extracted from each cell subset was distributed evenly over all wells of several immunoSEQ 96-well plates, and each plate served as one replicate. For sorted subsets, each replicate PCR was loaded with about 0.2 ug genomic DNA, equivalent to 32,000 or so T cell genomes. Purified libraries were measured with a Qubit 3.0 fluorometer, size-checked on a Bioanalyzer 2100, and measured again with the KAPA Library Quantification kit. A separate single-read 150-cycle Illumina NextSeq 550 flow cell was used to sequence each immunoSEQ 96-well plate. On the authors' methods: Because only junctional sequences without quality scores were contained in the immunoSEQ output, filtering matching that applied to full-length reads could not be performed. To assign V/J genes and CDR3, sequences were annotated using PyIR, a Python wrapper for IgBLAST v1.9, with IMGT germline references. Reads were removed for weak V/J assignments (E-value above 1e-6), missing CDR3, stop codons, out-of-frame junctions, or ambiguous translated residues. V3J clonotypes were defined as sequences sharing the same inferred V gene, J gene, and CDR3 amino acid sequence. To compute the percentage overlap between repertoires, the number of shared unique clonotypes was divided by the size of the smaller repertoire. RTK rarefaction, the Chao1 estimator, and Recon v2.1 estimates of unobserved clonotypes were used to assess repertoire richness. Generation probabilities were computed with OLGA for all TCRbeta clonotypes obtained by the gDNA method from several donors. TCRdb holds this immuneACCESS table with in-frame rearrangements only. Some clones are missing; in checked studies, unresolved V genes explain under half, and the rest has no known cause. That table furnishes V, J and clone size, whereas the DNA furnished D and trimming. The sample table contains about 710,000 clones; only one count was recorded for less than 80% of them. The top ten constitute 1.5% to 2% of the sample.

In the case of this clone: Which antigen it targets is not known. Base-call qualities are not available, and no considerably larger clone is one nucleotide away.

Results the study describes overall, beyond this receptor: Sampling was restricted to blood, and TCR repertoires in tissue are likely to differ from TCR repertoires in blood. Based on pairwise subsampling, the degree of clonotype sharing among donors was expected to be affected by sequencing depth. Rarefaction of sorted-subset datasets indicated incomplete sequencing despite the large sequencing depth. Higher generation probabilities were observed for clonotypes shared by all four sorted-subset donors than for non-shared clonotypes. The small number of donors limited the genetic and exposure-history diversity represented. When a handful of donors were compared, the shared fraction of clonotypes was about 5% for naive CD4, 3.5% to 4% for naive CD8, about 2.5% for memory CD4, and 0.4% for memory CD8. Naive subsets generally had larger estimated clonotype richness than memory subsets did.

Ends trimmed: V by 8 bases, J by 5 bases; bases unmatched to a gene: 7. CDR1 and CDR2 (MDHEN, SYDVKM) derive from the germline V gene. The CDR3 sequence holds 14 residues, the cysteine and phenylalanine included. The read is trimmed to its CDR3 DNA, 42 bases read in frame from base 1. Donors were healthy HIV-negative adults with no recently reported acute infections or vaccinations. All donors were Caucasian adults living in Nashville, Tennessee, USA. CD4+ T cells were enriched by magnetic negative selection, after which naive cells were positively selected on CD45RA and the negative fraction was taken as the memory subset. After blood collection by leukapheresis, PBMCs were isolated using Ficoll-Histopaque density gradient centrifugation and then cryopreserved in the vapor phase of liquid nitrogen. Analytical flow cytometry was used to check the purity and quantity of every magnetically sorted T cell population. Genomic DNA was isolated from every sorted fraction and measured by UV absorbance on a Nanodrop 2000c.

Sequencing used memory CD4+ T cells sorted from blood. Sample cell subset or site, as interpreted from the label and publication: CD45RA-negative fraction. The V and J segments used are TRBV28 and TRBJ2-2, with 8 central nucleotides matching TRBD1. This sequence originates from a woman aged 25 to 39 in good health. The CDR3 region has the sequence CASGDRGRTGELFF. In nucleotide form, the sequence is TGTGCCAGCGGAGACAGGGGTCGGACCGGGGAGCTGTTTTTT. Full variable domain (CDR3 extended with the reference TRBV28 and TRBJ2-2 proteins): DVKVTQSSRYLVKRTGEKVFLECVQDMDHENMFWYRQDPGLGLRLIYFSYDVKMKEKGDIPEGYSVSREKKERFSLILESASTNQTSMYLCASGDRGRTGELFFGEGSRLTVL.